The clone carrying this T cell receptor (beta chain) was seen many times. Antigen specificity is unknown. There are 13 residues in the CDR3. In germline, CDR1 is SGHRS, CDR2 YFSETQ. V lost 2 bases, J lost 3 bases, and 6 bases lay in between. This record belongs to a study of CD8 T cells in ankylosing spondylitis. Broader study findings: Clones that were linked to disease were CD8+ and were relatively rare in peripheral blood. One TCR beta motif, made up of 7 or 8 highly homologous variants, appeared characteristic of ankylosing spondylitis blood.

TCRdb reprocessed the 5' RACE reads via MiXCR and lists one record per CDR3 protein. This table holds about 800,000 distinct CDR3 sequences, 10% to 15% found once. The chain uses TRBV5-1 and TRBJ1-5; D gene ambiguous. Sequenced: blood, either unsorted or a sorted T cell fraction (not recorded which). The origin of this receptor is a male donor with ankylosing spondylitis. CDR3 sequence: CASSFGNNQPQHF. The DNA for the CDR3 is TGCGCCAGCAGCTTTGGGAACAATCAGCCCCAGCATTTT.